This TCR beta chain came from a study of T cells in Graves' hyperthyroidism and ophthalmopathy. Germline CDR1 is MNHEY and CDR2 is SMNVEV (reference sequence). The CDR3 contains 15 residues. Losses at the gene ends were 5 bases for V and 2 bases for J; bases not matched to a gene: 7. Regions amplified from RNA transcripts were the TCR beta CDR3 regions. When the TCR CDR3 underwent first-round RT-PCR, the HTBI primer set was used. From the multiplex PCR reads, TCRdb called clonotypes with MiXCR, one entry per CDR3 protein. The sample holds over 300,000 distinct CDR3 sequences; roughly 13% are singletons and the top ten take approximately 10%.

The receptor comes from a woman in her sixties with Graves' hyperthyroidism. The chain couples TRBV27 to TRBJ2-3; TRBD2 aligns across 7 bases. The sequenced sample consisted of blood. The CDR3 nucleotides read TGTGCCAGCAGTCTTGGGGGGGGGGACACAGATACGCAGTATTTT. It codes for CASSLGGGDTDTQYF.